This entry is about one TCR beta chain. The sample is drawn from a study of T cells after somatic rescue of genetic block. The CDR3 totals 13 residues. The V end was cut by 5 bases, the J end by 3 bases, with 9 bases between. The germline V gene has CDR1 SGHTA and CDR2 FQGTGA. TCRdb's table, derived via immunoSEQ multiplex PCR, lists solely in-frame clones and lacks some. The table includes around 67,000 clones, approximately 91% detected once. The TCR originated in a man younger than 40. The V and J genes are TRBV7-3 and TRBJ2-3; unclear D gene. The sequenced sample was peripheral blood mononuclear cells (PBMCs). CDR3 bases: TGTGCCAGCAGCCCCTCCGGGACAGATACGCAGTATTTT. This gives the protein CASSPSGTDTQYF.